This T cell receptor (beta chain) came from a study of blood T cell repertoires in COVID-19. The germline V and J ends were trimmed by 0 bases and 7 bases, with 15 bases remaining between them. This CDR3 region has 16 residues. Germline V gene sequence: CDR1 MNHNY, CDR2 SVGAGI (reference sequence). The table came from immunoSEQ multiplex PCR; TCRdb's copy has only in-frame clones and leaves some out. The sample records more than 200,000 clones, approximately 84% being singletons. The rearrangement links TRBV6-6 to TRBJ2-2; a weak D match, TRBD2 (5 bases). The sample consisted of peripheral blood. The clonotype was recovered from a man at least 80 years old with acute or convalescent COVID-19. The CDR3 loop is CASSYSSGEFGGELFF. In DNA, the CDR3 is TGTGCCAGCAGTTACTCGAGTGGGGAGTTCGGCGGGGAGCTGTTTTTT.